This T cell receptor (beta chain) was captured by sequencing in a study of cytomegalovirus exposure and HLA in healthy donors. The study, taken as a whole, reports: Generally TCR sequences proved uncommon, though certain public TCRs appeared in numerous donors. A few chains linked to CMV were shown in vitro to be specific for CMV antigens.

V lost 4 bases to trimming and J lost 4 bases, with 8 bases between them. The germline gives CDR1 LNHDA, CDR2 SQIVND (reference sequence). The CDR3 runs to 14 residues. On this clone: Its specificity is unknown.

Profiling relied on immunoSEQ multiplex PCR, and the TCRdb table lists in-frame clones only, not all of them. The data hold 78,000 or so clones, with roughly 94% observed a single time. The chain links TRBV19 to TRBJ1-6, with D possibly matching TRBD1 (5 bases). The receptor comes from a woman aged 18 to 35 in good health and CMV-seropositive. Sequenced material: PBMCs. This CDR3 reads CASSTTEYNSPLHF. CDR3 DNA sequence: TGTGCCAGTAGTACGACAGAATATAATTCACCCCTCCACTTT.